The subject of this entry is one T cell receptor beta chain. The antigen remains unidentified. This sample was included in a study of T-cell memory formation after mild COVID-19. Regarding the study as a whole: CD4+ clones that contracted lay mainly in CM and EM; CD8+ ones lay in EMRA.

TCR alpha and TCR beta cDNA libraries carrying sample barcodes and UMIs were produced by 5'RACE using constant-segment primers. One entry per CDR3 protein results from TCRdb running MiXCR on the 5' RACE reads. The repertoire holds fewer than 650,000 distinct CDR3 sequences, approximately 21% seen once, with roughly 8.1% in the top ten. The length of the CDR3 is 15 residues. CDR1 is MGHRA and CDR2 is YSYEKL in the germline V gene. Between the trimmed V and J ends, which lost 0 bases and 6 bases, there was a span of 12 bases. Material: PBMCs or a T cell subset sorted from them (not recorded which). The chain links TRBV4-1 to TRBJ2-1; D may be TRBD1 (5 bases). The TCR originated in an adult woman who had mild COVID-19 (a few samples of this study predate the infection). Cell type and time point are not known. The CDR3, as DNA: TGCGCCAGCAGCCAAGAGCAGGGATCAGGCAATGAGCAGTTCTTC. Translating it yields CASSQEQGSGNEQFF.